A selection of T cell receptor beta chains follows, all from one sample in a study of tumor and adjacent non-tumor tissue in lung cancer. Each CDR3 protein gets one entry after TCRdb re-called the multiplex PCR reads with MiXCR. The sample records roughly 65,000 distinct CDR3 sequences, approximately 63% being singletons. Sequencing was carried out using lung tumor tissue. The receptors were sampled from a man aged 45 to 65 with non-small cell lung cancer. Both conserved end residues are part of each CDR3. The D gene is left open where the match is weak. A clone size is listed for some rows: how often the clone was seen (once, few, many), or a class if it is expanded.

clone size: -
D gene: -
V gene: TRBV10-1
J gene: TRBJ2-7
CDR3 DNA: TGCGCCAGCAGCTCCGGACGGAACTCCTACGATCAGTACTTC
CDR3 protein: CASSSGRNSYDQYF

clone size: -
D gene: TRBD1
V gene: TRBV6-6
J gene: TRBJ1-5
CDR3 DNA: TGTGGCAGCAGGCAAACTGGACAGGGGGCCGTTCAGCCTCAGCATTTT
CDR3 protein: CGSRQTGQGAVQPQHF

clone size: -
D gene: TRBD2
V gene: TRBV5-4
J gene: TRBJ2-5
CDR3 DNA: TGCGCCAGCAGTCTACTAGCGGGAGGGGACCAAGAGACCCAGTACTTC
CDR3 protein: CASSLLAGGDQETQYF

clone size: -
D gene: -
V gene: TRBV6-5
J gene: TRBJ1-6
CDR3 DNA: TGTGCAAGCGCGGTCAGGGATTCACCCCTCCACTTT
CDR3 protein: CASAVRDSPLHF

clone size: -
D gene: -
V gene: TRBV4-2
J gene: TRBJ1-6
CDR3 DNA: TGTGCCAGAAGCCAAGGGAGGACTAATAATTCGCCCCTCCACTTT
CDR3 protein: CARSQGRTNNSPLHF

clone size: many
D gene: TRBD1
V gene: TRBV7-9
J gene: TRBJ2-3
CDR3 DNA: TGTGACAGCAGCTGGACAGGGTTCGGAGATACGCAGTATTTT
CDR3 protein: CDSSWTGFGDTQYF

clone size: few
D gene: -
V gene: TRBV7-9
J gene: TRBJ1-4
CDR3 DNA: TGTGCCAGCAGCTTAGCCGGTGGTGAAAAACTGTTTTTT
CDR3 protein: CASSLAGGEKLFF

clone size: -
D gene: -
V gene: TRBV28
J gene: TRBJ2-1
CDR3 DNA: TGTGCCAGCAGTTTAAGCGCTAGTGGGAGTTACAATGAGCAGTTCTTC
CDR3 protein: CASSLSASGSYNEQFF

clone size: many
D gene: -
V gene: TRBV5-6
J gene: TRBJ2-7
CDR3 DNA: TGTGCCAGCAGCTACGGGACGCAAGCCTACGAGCAGTACTTC
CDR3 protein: CASSYGTQAYEQYF

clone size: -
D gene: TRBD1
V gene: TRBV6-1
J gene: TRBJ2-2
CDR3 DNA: TGTGCCAGCAGCCGACAGGGAATCAACACCAGGGAACTGTTTTTT
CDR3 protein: CASSRQGINTRELFF

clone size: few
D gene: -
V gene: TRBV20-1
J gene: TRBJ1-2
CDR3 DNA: TGCAGTGCTCCACCGCAGGACTATGGCTACACCTTC
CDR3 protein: CSAPPQDYGYTF

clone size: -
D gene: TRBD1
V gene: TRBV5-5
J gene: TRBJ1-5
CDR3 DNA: TGTGCCAGCAGCTTGGCCTATGGGGACAGGAGGAACAATCAGCCCCAGCATTTT
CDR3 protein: CASSLAYGDRRNNQPQHF

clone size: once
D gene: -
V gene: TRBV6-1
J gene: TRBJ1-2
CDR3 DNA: TGTGCCAGCAGTGATGGGACGGAGAGTTATGGCTACACCTTC
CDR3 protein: CASSDGTESYGYTF

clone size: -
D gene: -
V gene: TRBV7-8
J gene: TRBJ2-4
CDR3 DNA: TGTGTCAGCAGCTTAACGGCCAAAAACATTCAGTACTTC
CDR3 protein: CVSSLTAKNIQYF

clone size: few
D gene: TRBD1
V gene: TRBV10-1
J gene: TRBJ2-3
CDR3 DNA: TGCGCCAGCAGTATGAACAGGGGACGCACAGATACGCAGTATTTT
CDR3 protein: CASSMNRGRTDTQYF

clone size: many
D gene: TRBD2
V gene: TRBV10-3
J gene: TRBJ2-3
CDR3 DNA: TGTGCCATCAGTGAGGTCCGGGGGGGCACAGATACGCAGTATTTT
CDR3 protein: CAISEVRGGTDTQYF

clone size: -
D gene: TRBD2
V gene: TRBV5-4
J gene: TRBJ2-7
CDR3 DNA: TGTGCCAGCAGTATCGCCCCCGGGGGGTCGTACGAGCAGTACTTC
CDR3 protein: CASSIAPGGSYEQYF

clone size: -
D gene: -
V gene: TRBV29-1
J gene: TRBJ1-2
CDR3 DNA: TGCAGCGTTCGCCAACCTGGGGACTATGACTACACCTTC
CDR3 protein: CSVRQPGDYDYTF

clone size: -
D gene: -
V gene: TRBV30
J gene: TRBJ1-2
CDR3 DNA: TGTGCCTGGTTTCCCCCGGGAGGGGGAGATGGCTACACCTTC
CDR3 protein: CAWFPPGGGDGYTF

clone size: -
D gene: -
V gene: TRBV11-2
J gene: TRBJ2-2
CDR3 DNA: TGTGCCAGCAGCTTATGGCGAGGCCATGTCAGGGAGCTGTTTTTT
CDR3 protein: CASSLWRGHVRELFF

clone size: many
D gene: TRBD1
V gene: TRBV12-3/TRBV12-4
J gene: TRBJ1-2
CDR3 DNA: TGTGCCAGCAGTTTAACAGGGGGCGCAAACTATGGCTACACCTTC
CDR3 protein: CASSLTGGANYGYTF

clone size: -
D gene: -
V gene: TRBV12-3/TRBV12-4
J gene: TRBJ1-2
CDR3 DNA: TGTGCCAGCAGTTTAGCGCAGGTCATCTATGGCTACATCTTC
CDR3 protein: CASSLAQVIYGYIF

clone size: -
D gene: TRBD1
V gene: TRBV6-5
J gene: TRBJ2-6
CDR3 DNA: TGTGCCAGCAGAAGACAGGGGGCGTTGGCTGGGACCAACGTCCTGACATTC
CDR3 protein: CASRRQGALAGTNVLTF

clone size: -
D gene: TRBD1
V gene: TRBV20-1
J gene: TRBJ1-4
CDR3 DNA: TGCAACCGAAGCGGGACAGGGGGCAGGGGTTCCGAAAAACTGTTTTTT
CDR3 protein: CNRSGTGGRGSEKLFF

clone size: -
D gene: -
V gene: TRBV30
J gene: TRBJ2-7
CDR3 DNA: TGTGCCTGGAGTGATCAGGGGTTCGAGCAGTACTTC
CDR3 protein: CAWSDQGFEQYF

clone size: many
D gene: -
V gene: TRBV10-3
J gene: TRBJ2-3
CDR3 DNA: TGTGCCATCAGCCCCGGGAGTGGCACAGATACGCAGTATTTT
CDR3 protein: CAISPGSGTDTQYF

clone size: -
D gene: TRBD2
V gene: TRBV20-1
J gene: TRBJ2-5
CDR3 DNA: TGCAGTGCCCAGACTAGCGGTAGGAAAGAAGAGACCCAGTACTTC
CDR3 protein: CSAQTSGRKEETQYF

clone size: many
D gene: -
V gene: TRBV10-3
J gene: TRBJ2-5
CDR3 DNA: TGTGCCATCAGTGGCGGGGCTCAAGAGACCCAGTACTTC
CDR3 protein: CAISGGAQETQYF

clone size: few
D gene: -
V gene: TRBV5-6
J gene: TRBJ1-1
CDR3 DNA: TGTGTCAGCAGCCTGGCAGGGGTGGTTGAAGCTTTCTTT
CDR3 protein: CVSSLAGVVEAFF

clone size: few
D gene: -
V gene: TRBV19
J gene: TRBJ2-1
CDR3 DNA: TGTGCCAGTACCCTAAAAGGGGAGCAGTTCTTC
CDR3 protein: CASTLKGEQFF

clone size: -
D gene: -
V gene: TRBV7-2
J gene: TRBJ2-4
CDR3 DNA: TGTGCCAGCAGCTGGGGACTAGCCAAAAACATTCAGTACTTC
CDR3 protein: CASSWGLAKNIQYF

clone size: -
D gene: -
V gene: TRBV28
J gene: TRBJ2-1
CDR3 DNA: TGTGCCAGCAGCTTATTGAGGGCGGGGCGTGGGAATGAGCGGTTCTTC
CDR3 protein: CASSLLRAGRGNERFF

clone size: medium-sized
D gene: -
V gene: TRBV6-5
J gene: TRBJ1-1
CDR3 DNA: TGTGCCAGCAGCGGACGGAGCTCGGCCTCTGAAGCTTTCTTT
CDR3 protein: CASSGRSSASEAFF

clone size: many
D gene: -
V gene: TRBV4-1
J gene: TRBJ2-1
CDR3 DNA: TGCGCCAGCAGCCAAGATTCACCGTCGGACAATGAGCAGTTCTTC
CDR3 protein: CASSQDSPSDNEQFF

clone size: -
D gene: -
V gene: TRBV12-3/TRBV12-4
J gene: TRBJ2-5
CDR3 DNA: TGTGACAGCAGTTTACCAGGGTCCCAAGGGACCCAGTACTTC
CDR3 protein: CDSSLPGSQGTQYF

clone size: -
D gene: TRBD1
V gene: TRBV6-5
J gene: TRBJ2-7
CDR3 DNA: TGTGCCAGCAGTTTCACTCCGGACAGGGTATACGAGCGGTACTTC
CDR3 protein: CASSFTPDRVYERYF

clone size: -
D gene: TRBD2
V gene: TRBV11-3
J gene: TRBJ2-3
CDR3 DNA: TGTGCCAGCAGCTTAGGGACTAGTAGTACAGATACGCAGTTTTTT
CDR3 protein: CASSLGTSSTDTQFF

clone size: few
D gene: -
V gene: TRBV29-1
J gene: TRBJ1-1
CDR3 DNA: TGCAGCGCGCGACCGGGACAAAGTAAGAACACTGAAGCTTTCTTT
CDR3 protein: CSARPGQSKNTEAFF

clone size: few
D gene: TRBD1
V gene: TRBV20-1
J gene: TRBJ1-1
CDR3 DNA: TGCAGTGTATACAGGGGGTGCGTATACACTGAAGCTTTCTTT
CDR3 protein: CSVYRGCVYTEAFF

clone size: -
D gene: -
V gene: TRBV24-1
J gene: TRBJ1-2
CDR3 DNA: TGTGCCACCAGTGATGAGACAGATGGCTACACCTTC
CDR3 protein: CATSDETDGYTF

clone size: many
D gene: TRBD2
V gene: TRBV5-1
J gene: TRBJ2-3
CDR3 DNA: TGCGCCAGCAGCTTGTTAGCGGGAGGCGCAGATACGCAGTATTTT
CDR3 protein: CASSLLAGGADTQYF

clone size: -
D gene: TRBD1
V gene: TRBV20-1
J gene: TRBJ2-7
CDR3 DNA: TGCAATGCTAGGCCGGGACAGATCTACGAGCAGTACTTC
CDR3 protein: CNARPGQIYEQYF

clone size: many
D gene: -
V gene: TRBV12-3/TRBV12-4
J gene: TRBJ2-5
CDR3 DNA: TGTGCCAGCAGTTTAGCGGTAGAGACCCAGTACTTC
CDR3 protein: CASSLAVETQYF

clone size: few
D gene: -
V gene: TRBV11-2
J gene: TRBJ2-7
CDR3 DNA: TGTGCCTGCAGCTACAGGACTACTTACTACGAGCAGTACTTC
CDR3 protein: CACSYRTTYYEQYF

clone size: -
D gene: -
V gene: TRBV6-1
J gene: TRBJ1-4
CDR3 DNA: TGTACCAGCAGTGGCGTTCTATCCGGGGGCACACATGAAAAACTGTTATTT
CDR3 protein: CTSSGVLSGGTHEKLLF

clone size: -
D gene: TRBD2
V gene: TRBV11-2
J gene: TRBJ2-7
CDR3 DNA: TGTGCCAGCAGCTTAGATCGGGGGGTCTCCTACGAGCAGTACTTC
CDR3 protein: CASSLDRGVSYEQYF